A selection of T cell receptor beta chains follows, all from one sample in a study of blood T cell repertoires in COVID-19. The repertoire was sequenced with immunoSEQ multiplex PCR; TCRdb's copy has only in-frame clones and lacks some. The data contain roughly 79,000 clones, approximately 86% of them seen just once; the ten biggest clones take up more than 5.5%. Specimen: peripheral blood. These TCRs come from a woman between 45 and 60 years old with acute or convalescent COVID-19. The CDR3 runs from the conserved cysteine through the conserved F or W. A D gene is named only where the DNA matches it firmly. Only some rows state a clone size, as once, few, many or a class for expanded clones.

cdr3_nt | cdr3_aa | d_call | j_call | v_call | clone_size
TGTGCCAGCACCTTCCTCGCCGACAGGGTCATGCATTTT | CASTFLADRVMHF | TRBD1 | TRBJ1-5 | TRBV28 | .
TGTGCCAGCAGCAAACAGGTTTCCTACGAGCAGTACTTC | CASSKQVSYEQYF | . | TRBJ2-7 | TRBV7-9 | .
TGTGCCAGCAGTTATCCGGCGGGCGGGTCTGAAGCTTTCTTT | CASSYPAGGSEAFF | . | TRBJ1-1 | TRBV6-2/TRBV6-3 | few
TGTGCCTGGAGAGAAAAACAGGGAGTTGAAAAACTGTTTTTT | CAWREKQGVEKLFF | . | TRBJ1-4 | TRBV30 | .
TGTGCCAGCAGGCGCCTTAGAGACAGGGGACCCTATGGCTACACCTTC | CASRRLRDRGPYGYTF | TRBD1 | TRBJ1-2 | TRBV28 | .
TGTGCCAGCAGCTACGACCTAGGCGGGAGTAACAACGAGCAGTACTTC | CASSYDLGGSNNEQYF | TRBD2 | TRBJ2-7 | TRBV5-4 | .
TGTGCCAGCAGCCCAACCACGGGTGGGTCACCCCTCCACTTT | CASSPTTGGSPLHF | . | TRBJ1-6 | TRBV7-2 | .
TGTGCCAGCAGCGCAAGTCCCAGGGCCGCTAATGAAAAACTGTTTTTT | CASSASPRAANEKLFF | . | TRBJ1-4 | TRBV9 | .
TGTGCCAGCAGTTACTCGCGGGGCGATCCCAATCAGCCCCAGCATTTT | CASSYSRGDPNQPQHF | . | TRBJ1-5 | TRBV6-2/TRBV6-3 | .
TGTGCCAGCAGCATACTAGCGGGAGGGGGACAAGAGACCCAGTACTTC | CASSILAGGGQETQYF | TRBD2 | TRBJ2-5 | TRBV9 | .
TGCGCCAGCAGCCAGGGACAGGGCGGAGAGACCCAGTACTTC | CASSQGQGGETQYF | TRBD1 | TRBJ2-5 | TRBV4-3 | .
TGCGCCAGCAGCTTGGAATTGCGGGAGATGAACACTGAAGCTTTCTTT | CASSLELREMNTEAFF | . | TRBJ1-1 | TRBV5-1 | .
TGTGCCAGCAGCCGCGGCCAGATGAACACTGAAGCTTTCTTT | CASSRGQMNTEAFF | . | TRBJ1-1 | TRBV7-2 | .
TGTGCCAGTAGTATCGGGACAGCAAGCAATCAGCCCCAGCATTTT | CASSIGTASNQPQHF | TRBD1 | TRBJ1-5 | TRBV19 | .
TGTGCCACCCGCCCCCGGGACAGGGTGAACTATGGCTACACCTTC | CATRPRDRVNYGYTF | TRBD1 | TRBJ1-2 | TRBV6-5 | .
TGTGCCAGCAGCTTGGAATTCGACAGGAACTATGGCTACACCTTC | CASSLEFDRNYGYTF | . | TRBJ1-2 | TRBV7-9 | .
TGTGCCAGCAGTCCCCGGGACACAAATCAGCCCCAGCATTTT | CASSPRDTNQPQHF | . | TRBJ1-5 | TRBV6-5 | .
TGTGCCAGTAGCCAAGGGGAATCCAATCAGCCCCAGCATTTT | CASSQGESNQPQHF | . | TRBJ1-5 | TRBV19 | .
TGTGCCAGCAGTTTTACTGCCGGGACAGGGGGTAATCAGCCCCAGCATTTT | CASSFTAGTGGNQPQHF | TRBD1 | TRBJ1-5 | TRBV28 | .
TGTGCCAGCAGCCAACAGGCTCACACTGAAGCTTTCTTT | CASSQQAHTEAFF | . | TRBJ1-1 | TRBV14 | .
TGTGCCAGCAGTGACGGGATCAACACTGAAGCTTTCTTT | CASSDGINTEAFF | . | TRBJ1-1 | TRBV12-3/TRBV12-4 | .
TGTGCCAGCAGCGAGGGGATACAGGGGGATACGCAGTATTTT | CASSEGIQGDTQYF | TRBD1 | TRBJ2-3 | TRBV9 | .
TGTGCCAGTAGTTTCCCGGGACTAGCGGGGGGGCCTCGGGGAGATACGCAGTATTTT | CASSFPGLAGGPRGDTQYF | TRBD2 | TRBJ2-3 | TRBV19 | .
TGTGCCAGCAGTTTCACCCCTATGAACACTGAAGCTTTCTTT | CASSFTPMNTEAFF | . | TRBJ1-1 | TRBV6-6 | .
TGTGCCAGCAGACAGGGGGTGGCAGATACGCAGTATTTT | CASRQGVADTQYF | TRBD1 | TRBJ2-3 | TRBV12-3/TRBV12-4 | .
TGTGCCAGCAGACGCGGGGGGGCGGATGAGCAGTTCTTC | CASRRGGADEQFF | TRBD2 | TRBJ2-1 | TRBV12-3/TRBV12-4 | .
TGCGCCAGCAGCTTGGCCGGACGGGACTATTCACCCCTCCACTTT | CASSLAGRDYSPLHF | . | TRBJ1-6 | TRBV5-1 | .
TGTGCCAGCAGCATGACTCGGGTAGATACGCAGTATTTT | CASSMTRVDTQYF | . | TRBJ2-3 | TRBV7-3 | .
TGTGCCAGCAGCCGGGGTTCGAACACTGAAGCTTTCTTT | CASSRGSNTEAFF | . | TRBJ1-1 | TRBV9 | .
TGTGCCAGCAGCTCTCAAGAGACCCAGTACTTC | CASSSQETQYF | . | TRBJ2-5 | TRBV7-9 | .
TGTGCCAGCACCCGGTACAGGCTTTCCTACGAGCAGTACTTC | CASTRYRLSYEQYF | . | TRBJ2-7 | TRBV5-8 | .
TGTGCCACCTCCTCCGCGGGGGCAGGTCGCCAAGGGACCCAGTACTTC | CATSSAGAGRQGTQYF | . | TRBJ2-5 | TRBV15 | .
TGTGCCACCAGCAGAGATTCCCGAGGTTACGAGCAGTACTTC | CATSRDSRGYEQYF | . | TRBJ2-7 | TRBV15 | .
TGTGCCAGCAGCTTAAGGACAGACTATGGCTACACCTTC | CASSLRTDYGYTF | . | TRBJ1-2 | TRBV7-9 | .
TGTGCCAGCAGTTCCAGACTAGCGGGAGTCGGCTTTAGCACAGATACGCAGTATTTT | CASSSRLAGVGFSTDTQYF | TRBD2 | TRBJ2-3 | TRBV27 | .
TGTGCCAGCAGCTTCTCTGGGGGCGGGTATGGCTACACCTTC | CASSFSGGGYGYTF | . | TRBJ1-2 | TRBV5-8 | .